This T cell receptor beta chain derives from a study of blood T cell repertoires in COVID-19. At the level of the study: Samples representing acute and convalescent COVID-19 were sourced from the United States, Italy and Spain. PBMCs, B-cell-depleted T cells, or T cells were the source of the cDNA or gDNA that made up the material.

Per the original data handling: Scientists estimated how many nucleated cells there were by amplifying reference gene primers. Profiling relied on immunoSEQ multiplex PCR, and the TCRdb table lists in-frame clones only, not all of them. From that table come the V and J calls and clone size; the DNA was used to work out D and trimming. The sample has about 300,000 clones, approximately 84% seen once. One Seattle source followed patients from active infection through their disease course. Germline trimming cut 6 bases from V and 6 bases from J; bases unmatched to any gene: 4. The CDR3 consists of 12 residues. Germline lookup yields CDR1 SQVTM and CDR2 ANQGSEA.

The sequencing sample was made of peripheral blood. The V gene is TRBV29-1, the J gene TRBJ1-1, with 10 positions matching TRBD1. The TCR originated in a human donor with COVID-19, enrolled during active disease. The donor label of this sample is uncertain. CDR3 region: CSVDRGRAEAFF. The CDR3 bases are TGCAGCGTCGACAGGGGGCGAGCTGAAGCTTTCTTT.